The 17 T cell receptor beta chains listed next were all sequenced from one sample in a study of T cells in localized non-small cell lung cancer. Clones were sequenced by immunoSEQ multiplex PCR, and TCRdb holds only the in-frame ones, with some missing. The data contain tens of thousands of clones, roughly 77% of them singletons. This specimen consisted of peripheral blood, obtained before any cancer treatment. The origin of the receptors is a man aged 40-75 years with stage I squamous cell lung carcinoma.

The chain carries TRBV14 and TRBJ1-2; D is ambiguous. There are 13 residues in the CDR3. Germline CDR1 and CDR2: SGHDN and FVKESK. Deletions cut 0 bases from V and 4 bases from J, with 6 bases between. The CDR3 reads CASSQDIAYGYTF. DNA for the CDR3: TGTGCCAGCAGCCAAGACATCGCCTATGGCTACACCTTC.

The chain has TRBV18 and TRBJ2-2; the D gene is possibly TRBD1 (6 bases). Trimming pared 4 bases from V and 0 bases from J, leaving 9 bases between. This CDR3 is built from 15 residues. Germline CDR1 is KGHSH and CDR2 is LQKENI. CDR3 in DNA: TGTGCCAGCTCACTGCAGGGGACGAACACCGGGGAGCTGTTTTTT. Protein: CASSLQGTNTGELFF.

Here the CDR3 reads CASSPETGKDSPLHF. The CDR3 DNA sequence: TGTGCCAGCTCACCTGAGACAGGGAAAGATTCACCCCTCCACTTT. The chain uses TRBV18 and TRBJ1-6, with TRBD1 matching 7 bases. In germline, CDR1 is KGHSH, CDR2 LQKENI. The CDR3 has 15 residues. The V gene end was trimmed by 3 bases and the J gene end by 8 bases; junction bases not matched to a gene: 7.

The chain uses TRBV9 and TRBJ2-1; D might be TRBD2 (7 bases). The germline V and J ends were trimmed by 0 bases and 8 bases, with 12 bases remaining between them. The CDR3 covers 14 residues. Germline CDR1 is SGDLS and CDR2 is YYNGEE. The DNA of the CDR3 is TGTGCCAGCAGCGTAGGCGGGGGCATTGATGAGCAGTTCTTC. Its protein product is CASSVGGGIDEQFF.

V gene TRBV5-1 combines with J gene TRBJ2-6; D is unclear. V was cut by 5 bases and J by 0 bases, with 9 bases left in between. From germline, CDR1 is SGHRS and CDR2 YFSETQ. The CDR3 length is 15 residues. This CDR3 is CASSLSLSGANVLTF. CDR3 nucleotide sequence: TGCGCCAGCAGTTTGAGCCTCTCTGGGGCCAACGTCCTGACTTTC.

The chain employs TRBV28 and TRBJ1-4; D remains ambiguous. The CDR3 totals 13 residues. V lost 8 bases and J lost 5, with 12 bases in between. Per germline, CDR1 MDHEN and CDR2 SYDVKM. The CDR3 here is CASVSPMNEKLFF. CDR3 in DNA: TGTGCCAGCGTTTCCCCTATGAATGAAAAACTGTTTTTT.

The table lists this clone with a few counts. The rearrangement joins TRBV9 to TRBJ2-3; no definite D call. Trimming removed 0 bases at V and 1 base at J, with 9 bases between. The CDR3 spans 15 residues. CDR1 is SGDLS and CDR2 is YYNGEE in the germline V gene. Here the CDR3 reads CASSVAHFGTDTQYF. As DNA, the CDR3 is TGTGCCAGCAGCGTAGCACACTTCGGCACAGATACGCAGTATTTT.

Relative to its sample, this clone is medium-sized. The V call is TRBV5-4, the J call TRBJ1-3; unclear D gene. Germline loops: CDR1 SGHNT, CDR2 YYREEE (reference sequence). CDR3 length: 15 amino acids. V lost 0 bases, J lost 7 bases, and 14 bases lay in between. CDR3 sequence (DNA): TGTGCCAGCAGCTTGGCCCCGGGAGGGCTGAACACCATATATTTT. Amino acid sequence: CASSLAPGGLNTIYF.

The chain joins TRBV6-5 to TRBJ1-6; the match to TRBD1 covers 10 bases. The CDR3 is 15 amino acids. Trimming removed 4 bases from V and 10 bases from J; junction bases left unmatched: 7. Germline CDR1 is MNHEY and CDR2 is SVGAGI. CDR3 nucleotide sequence: TGTGCCAGCAGTTCCACCGGGACAGGGGTCTCACCCCTCCACTTT. Protein sequence: CASSSTGTGVSPLHF.

V usage is TRBV6-5 and J usage is TRBJ2-5; 7 positions agree with TRBD1. CDR3 length equals 14 residues. V trimming: 5 bases; J trimming: 1 base; junction bases outside the gene matches: 4. The germline CDR1 and CDR2 sequences are MNHEY and SVGAGI. DNA for the CDR3: TGTGCCAGCAGTAGGGACAGTTCCCAAGAGACCCAGTACTTC. Encoded protein: CASSRDSSQETQYF.

The rearrangement joins TRBV28 to TRBJ2-1; D possibly matches TRBD1 or TRBD2 (5 bases each). Germline CDR1 reads MDHEN; CDR2 reads SYDVKM. The CDR3 is 15 residues long. Trimming removed 5 bases from V and 4 bases from J, with 15 bases in between. This CDR3 reads CASSAPGRAYNEQFF. CDR3 bases: TGTGCCAGCAGTGCCCCGGGACGGGCATACAATGAGCAGTTCTTC. Filled out from reference TRBV28 and TRBJ2-1, the complete variable domain reads DVKVTQSSRYLVKRTGEKVFLECVQDMDHENMFWYRQDPGLGLRLIYFSYDVKMKEKGDIPEGYSVSREKKERFSLILESASTNQTSMYLCASSAPGRAYNEQFFGPGTRLTVL.

Written as DNA, the CDR3 is TGTGCCAGCAGTTTAGGCACCGTCTCCTATAATTCACCCCTCCACTTT. Amino acid sequence: CASSLGTVSYNSPLHF. The gene calls are TRBV27 and TRBJ1-6; unclear D gene. Per the germline V gene, CDR1 is MNHEY and CDR2 is SMNVEV (reference sequence). Trimming removed 2 bases at V and 0 bases at J, with 8 bases between. This CDR3 contains 16 residues.

The V call is TRBV19, the J call TRBJ1-5; a possible D gene is TRBD1 (6 bases). Germline values: CDR1 LNHDA, CDR2 SQIVND (reference sequence). V lost 9 bases, J lost 6 bases, and 24 bases lay in between. The CDR3 is 16 residues long. The CDR3 protein is CASHKGGIAGAQPQHF. CDR3 coding DNA: TGTGCCAGCCACAAGGGGGGCATCGCCGGCGCTCAGCCCCAGCATTTT.

The V call is TRBV5-1, the J call TRBJ1-2; TRBD1 might be the D (6 bases). CDR1 and CDR2 from the germline V gene are SGHRS and YFSETQ. Trimming pared 4 bases from V and 7 bases from J, leaving 20 bases between. The CDR3 is 15 residues long. CDR3 coding DNA: TGCGCCAGCAGCCCAGGGACATTTCCCCGTTCTGGCTACACCTTC. Translated, it gives CASSPGTFPRSGYTF.

The chain has TRBV5-6 and TRBJ1-5; TRBD1 is a possible D gene (6 bases). The V gene's germline CDR1 is SGHDT and CDR2 YYEEEE. The V gene lost 1 base and the J gene lost 7 bases, with 9 bases spanning the gap. The CDR3 consists of 13 residues. The CDR3 DNA is TGTGCCAGCAGCTTGCGCAGGGGCCAGCCCCAGCATTTT. It encodes CASSLRRGQPQHF.

The chain recombines TRBV30 with TRBJ1-1; 7 bases fit TRBD1. The CDR3 sequence is 15 residues long. Germline values: CDR1 GTSNPN, CDR2 SVGIG (reference sequence). Germline trimming cut 7 bases from V and 0 bases from J; bases unmatched to any gene: 11. The CDR3 loop reads CASRTGRGMNTEAFF. The DNA for the CDR3 is TGTGCCTCTCGGACAGGTAGGGGGATGAACACTGAAGCTTTCTTT.

This clone was counted between two and nine times. This chain connects TRBV4-1 to TRBJ2-2, with 7 nucleotides matching TRBD1. Germline V gives CDR1 MGHRA, CDR2 YSYEKL. The CDR3 is 14 amino acids. The V gene end was trimmed by 4 bases and the J gene end by 8 bases; junction bases not matched to a gene: 7. CDR3 protein: CASSLTGVYGELFF. The CDR3, as DNA: TGCGCCAGCAGCCTTACAGGGGTATATGGGGAGCTGTTTTTT.